These T cell receptor beta chains were read from a single sample in a study of tumor-infiltrating lymphocytes in primary liver carcinoma. TCRdb passed the multiplex PCR reads through MiXCR, listing each CDR3 protein once. In the table there are 99,000 or so distinct CDR3 sequences, roughly 80% of which are singletons. Material: liver tumor tissue from sampling region 3. These receptors originate from a man in his forties with primary liver carcinoma and hepatitis B virus infection. CDR3s include the opening cysteine and the closing phenylalanine or tryptophan. Fields, in order: clone size, D gene, CDR3 length, V gene, J gene, CDR3 DNA, CDR3 protein. D genes are given only for firm matches. Size values are once, few and many counts, or a class for expanded clones, and some rows have none.

>-|TRBD2|15|TRBV10-3|TRBJ2-1
TGTACCATCAGGAATAATAGCGGGGCCTACAATGAGCAGTTCTTC
CTIRNNSGAYNEQFF
>-|-|14|TRBV29-1|TRBJ2-3
TGCAACATGGATCCTAGTGAAGGCACAGATACGCAGTATTTT
CNMDPSEGTDTQYF
>-|-|12|TRBV29-1|TRBJ1-2
TGCAGCGTAAGGACGGGGAGTGATCTCTACAGCTTC
CSVRTGSDLYSF
>-|TRBD2|16|TRBV29-1|TRBJ2-1
TGCGGCGTTGAACCGTACACTAGCGGGATGTACAATGAGCAGATCTTC
CGVEPYTSGMYNEQIF
>few|-|13|TRBV11-1|TRBJ1-6
TGTGCCATTAGCCGTACACTGGTTTCACCCCTCCACTTT
CAISRTLVSPLHF
>-|-|13|TRBV10-3|TRBJ1-1
TGTGCCATCAGTGTTGACCTGGGTACTGGAGCTTTCTTT
CAISVDLGTGAFF
>-|-|15|TRBV11-2|TRBJ2-7
TGTGCCAGCAGCTTAGGATGGATAATGGAAAACGAGCAGTACTTC
CASSLGWIMENEQYF
>-|TRBD2|20|TRBV28|TRBJ2-1
TGTGCCAGAAACCGGGTCGGGGGACTAGCGGGAGATAAAAGGTTATATGAGCAGTTCTTC
CARNRVGGLAGDKRLYEQFF
>many|-|12|TRBV7-9|TRBJ2-5
TGTGCCAGCGGCAGGGGAGGAGAGACCCAGTACTTC
CASGRGGETQYF
>-|-|13|TRBV6-6|TRBJ1-1
TGTGCCAGCACCACAGGAGGGACTACTGAAGCTTCCTTT
CASTTGGTTEASF
>-|-|16|TRBV28|TRBJ2-1
TGTGCCAGCAGTCAATCGGACAGTATAGCCAAAAACATTCAGTTCTTC
CASSQSDSIAKNIQFF
>-|TRBD1|16|TRBV6-1|TRBJ1-5
TGTGCCAGCAGTCCACAGGGGCTGATCCTAAATCAGCCCCAGCATTTT
CASSPQGLILNQPQHF
>-|-|15|TRBV12-3/TRBV12-4|TRBJ2-1
TGTGCCAGCAGTCTAGAAGTCGCCTTCAACAATGAGCACTTCTTT
CASSLEVAFNNEHFF
>medium-sized|-|13|TRBV29-1|TRBJ1-2
TGCAGCGTCGGGGGCAGGGAAAACTATGGCTACACCTTC
CSVGGRENYGYTF
>-|-|15|TRBV5-5|TRBJ1-2
TGTACCAGCAGCTTGGGCAGGACAGCTAACTATGGCTACATCTTC
CTSSLGRTANYGYIF
>-|TRBD1|14|TRBV5-4|TRBJ2-1
TGTGCCAGCATGAGGGACAGGCAATACAATGAGCAGTTCTTC
CASMRDRQYNEQFF
>-|-|12|TRBV29-1|TRBJ2-7
TGCAGCGCCTTGGACCCTATGGGCGAGCAGTACTTC
CSALDPMGEQYF
>-|-|16|TRBV29-1|TRBJ2-1
TGCAGCGTTGAGAGTATCGGGTATTCCTCCTACAATGAGCAGTTATTC
CSVESIGYSSYNEQLF
>-|TRBD1|16|TRBV6-1|TRBJ2-7
TGTGCCAGCACACCACGGTCGGGACAGGACTCCTACGAGCAGTACTTT
CASTPRSGQDSYEQYF
>-|-|8|TRBV29-1|TRBJ2-7
TGCAGCGTATCTCAGCACTACTTT
CSVSQHYF
>-|-|13|TRBV18|TRBJ1-3
TGTGCCAGCTCAACGACAGAGCAAAACACCATATATTTT
CASSTTEQNTIYF
>-|TRBD2|15|TRBV29-1|TRBJ2-1
TGCAGCGTTGGACTAGCGAGAGGGCTCTACAATGAGCAGTCCTTC
CSVGLARGLYNEQSF
>-|-|17|TRBV11-2|TRBJ2-5
TGTGCCAGTAGCTTAAGACTAACGGGTGACTCGAGCGAGACCCATTACTTC
CASSLRLTGDSSETHYF
>-|-|15|TRBV28|TRBJ1-1
TGTGCCAGCAGTTGGTCATCTAGAACGACCACTGATGCTTTATTT
CASSWSSRTTTDALF
>-|TRBD1|13|TRBV29-1|TRBJ1-4
TGCAGCGTCATCGGGACAGGGAATGAAAATCTGTTTTTT
CSVIGTGNENLFF
>-|-|22|TRBV6-1|TRBJ2-6
TGTGCCAGCAGTGAACTTTCGAGGTTTTTCGACAAGGTCAGATCTGGGGCCAACGTCCTGACTTTC
CASSELSRFFDKVRSGANVLTF
>-|TRBD2|15|TRBV29-1|TRBJ2-1
TGCAGCGTTGGACTAGCGGGGGGGTTCTACAATGTGCACTTCTTC
CSVGLAGGFYNVHFF
>-|-|14|TRBV28|TRBJ2-3
TGTGCCAGCGGTTTTGAAGGCGGCACAGATACGCAGTGTTTT
CASGFEGGTDTQCF